This T cell receptor (beta chain) was found in a study of cytomegalovirus exposure and HLA in healthy donors. The CDR3 consists of 15 residues. The V segment lost 0 bases and the J segment 5 bases; nucleotides outside the gene matches: 3. Germline-derived CDR1 and CDR2 are LNHNV and YYDKDF (reference sequence). A remark on this clone: Its cognate antigen is unknown.

The PCR contained 60 Vbeta and 13 Jbeta primers. Assay: immunoSEQ multiplex PCR; the TCRdb copy retains only in-frame clones and omits some. This sample yields roughly 120,000 clones, of which roughly 82% are seen a single time; around 13% belongs to the top ten. Findings and limits, study-wide: Roughly even sequencing depth across donors was the assumption behind the presence/absence analyses.

The TCR sequence derives from a woman aged 55-69 years in good health and CMV-seropositive. This chain uses TRBV15 with TRBJ2-1, with 8 positions matching TRBD2. Sequencing was carried out using PBMCs. The CDR3 nucleotides are TGTGCCACCAGCAGAGACCCAGCGGGGGACAATGAGCAGTTCTTC. Encoded protein: CATSRDPAGDNEQFF.